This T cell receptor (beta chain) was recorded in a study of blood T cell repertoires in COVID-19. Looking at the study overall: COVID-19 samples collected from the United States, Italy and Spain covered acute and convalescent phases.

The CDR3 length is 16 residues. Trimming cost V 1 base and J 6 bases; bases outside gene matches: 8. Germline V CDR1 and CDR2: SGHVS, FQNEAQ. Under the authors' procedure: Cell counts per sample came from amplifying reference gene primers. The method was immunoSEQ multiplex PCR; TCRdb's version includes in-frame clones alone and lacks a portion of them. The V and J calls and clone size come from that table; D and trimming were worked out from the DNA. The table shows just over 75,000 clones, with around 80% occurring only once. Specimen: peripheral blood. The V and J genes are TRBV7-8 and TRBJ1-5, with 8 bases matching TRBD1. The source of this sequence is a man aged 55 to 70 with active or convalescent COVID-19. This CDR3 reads CASSLGVTGGVQPQHF. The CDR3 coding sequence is TGTGCCAGCAGCTTAGGTGTAACAGGGGGGGTTCAGCCCCAGCATTTT.